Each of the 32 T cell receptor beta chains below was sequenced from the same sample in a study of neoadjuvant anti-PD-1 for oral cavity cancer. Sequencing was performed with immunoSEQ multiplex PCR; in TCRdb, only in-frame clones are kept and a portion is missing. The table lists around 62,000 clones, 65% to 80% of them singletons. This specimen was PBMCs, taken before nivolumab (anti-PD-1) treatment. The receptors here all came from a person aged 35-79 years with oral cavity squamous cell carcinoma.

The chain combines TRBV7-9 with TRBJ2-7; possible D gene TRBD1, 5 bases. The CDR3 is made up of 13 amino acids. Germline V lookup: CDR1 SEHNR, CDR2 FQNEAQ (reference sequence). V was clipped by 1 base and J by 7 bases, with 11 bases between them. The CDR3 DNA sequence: TGTGCCAGCAGCTTAGGTACCGCAGGGGAGCAGTACTTC. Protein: CASSLGTAGEQYF. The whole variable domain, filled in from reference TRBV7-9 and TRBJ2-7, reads DTGVSQNPRHKITKRGQNVTFRCDPISEHNRLYWYRQTLGQGPEFLTYFQNEAQLEKSRLLSDRFSAERPKGSFSTLEIQRTEQGDSAMYLCASSLGTAGEQYFGPGTRLTVT.

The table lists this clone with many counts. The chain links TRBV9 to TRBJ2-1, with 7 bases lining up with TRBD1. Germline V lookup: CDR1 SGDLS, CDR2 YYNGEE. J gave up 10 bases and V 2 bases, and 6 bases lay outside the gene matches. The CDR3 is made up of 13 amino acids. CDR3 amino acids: CASSVGQTIEQFF. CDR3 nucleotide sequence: TGTGCCAGCAGCGTGGGACAGACAATAGAGCAGTTCTTC.

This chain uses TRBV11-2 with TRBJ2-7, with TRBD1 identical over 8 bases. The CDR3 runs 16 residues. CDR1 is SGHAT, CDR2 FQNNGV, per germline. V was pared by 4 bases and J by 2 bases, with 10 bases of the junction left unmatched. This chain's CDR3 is CASSSLRARGPYEQYF. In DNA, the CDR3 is TGTGCCAGCAGCTCCCTGAGAGCCAGGGGGCCCTACGAGCAGTACTTC. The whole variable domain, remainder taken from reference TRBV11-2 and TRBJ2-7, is EAGVAQSPRYKIIEKRQSVAFWCNPISGHATLYWYQQILGQGPKLLIQFQNNGVVDDSQLPKDRFSAERLKGVDSTLKIQPAKLEDSAVYLCASSSLRARGPYEQYFGPGTRLTVT.

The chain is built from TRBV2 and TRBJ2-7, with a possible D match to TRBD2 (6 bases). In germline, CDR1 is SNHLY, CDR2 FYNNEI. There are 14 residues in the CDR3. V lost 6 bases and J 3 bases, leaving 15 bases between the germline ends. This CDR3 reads CASSITGVIYEQYF. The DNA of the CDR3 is TGTGCCAGCAGCATAACGGGAGTTATCTACGAGCAGTACTTC.

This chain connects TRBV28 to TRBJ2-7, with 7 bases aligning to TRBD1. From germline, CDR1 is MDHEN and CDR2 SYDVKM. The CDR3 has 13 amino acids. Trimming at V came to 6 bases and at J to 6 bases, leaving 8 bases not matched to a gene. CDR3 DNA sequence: TGTGCCAGCAGCAAGACAGGGCTGGGCGAGCAGTACTTC. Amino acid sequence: CASSKTGLGEQYF.

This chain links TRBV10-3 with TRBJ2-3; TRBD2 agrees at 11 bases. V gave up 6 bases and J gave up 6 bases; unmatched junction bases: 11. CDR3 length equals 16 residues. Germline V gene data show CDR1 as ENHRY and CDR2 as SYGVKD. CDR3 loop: CAIRGLLAGARDTQYF. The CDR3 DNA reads TGTGCCATCAGGGGACTACTAGCGGGGGCACGTGATACGCAGTATTTT.

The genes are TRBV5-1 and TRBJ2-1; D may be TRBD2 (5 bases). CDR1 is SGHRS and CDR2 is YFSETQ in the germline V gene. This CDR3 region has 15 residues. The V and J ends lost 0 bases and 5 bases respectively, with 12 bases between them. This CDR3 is CASSLVLDSHNEQFF. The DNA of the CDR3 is TGCGCCAGCAGCTTGGTCCTGGACTCACACAATGAGCAGTTCTTC. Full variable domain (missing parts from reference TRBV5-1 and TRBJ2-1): KAGVTQTPRYLIKTRGQQVTLSCSPISGHRSVSWYQQTPGQGLQFLFEYFSETQRNKGNFPGRFSGRQFSNSRSEMNVSTLELGDSALYLCASSLVLDSHNEQFFGPGTRLTVL.

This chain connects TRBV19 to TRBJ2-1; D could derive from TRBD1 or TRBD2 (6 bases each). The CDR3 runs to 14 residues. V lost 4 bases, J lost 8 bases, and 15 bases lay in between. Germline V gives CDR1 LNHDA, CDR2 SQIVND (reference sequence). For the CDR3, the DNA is TGTGCCAGTAGTAGCGGGACACTTGGGCATGAGCAGTTCTTC. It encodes CASSSGTLGHEQFF.

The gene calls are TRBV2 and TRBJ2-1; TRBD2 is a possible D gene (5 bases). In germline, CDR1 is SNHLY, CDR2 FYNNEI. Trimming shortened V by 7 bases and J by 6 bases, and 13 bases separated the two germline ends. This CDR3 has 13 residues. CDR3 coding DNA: TGTGCCAGCAAGAGGGAAGGTACCAATGAGCAGTTCTTC. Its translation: CASKREGTNEQFF.

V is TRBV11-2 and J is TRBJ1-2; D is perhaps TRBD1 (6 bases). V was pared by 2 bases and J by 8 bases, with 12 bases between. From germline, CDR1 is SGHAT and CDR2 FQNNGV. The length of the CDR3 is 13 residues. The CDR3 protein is CASSLQGGLGYTF. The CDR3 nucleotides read TGTGCCAGCAGCTTACAAGGGGGTCTGGGCTACACCTTC.

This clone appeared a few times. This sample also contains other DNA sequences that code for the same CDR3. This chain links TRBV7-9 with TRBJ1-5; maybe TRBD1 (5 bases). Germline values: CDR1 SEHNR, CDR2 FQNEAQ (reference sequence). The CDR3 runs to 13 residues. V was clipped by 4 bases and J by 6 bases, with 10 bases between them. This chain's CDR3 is CASSSQGTQPQHF. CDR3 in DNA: TGTGCCAGCAGCTCCCAGGGAACTCAGCCCCAGCATTTT. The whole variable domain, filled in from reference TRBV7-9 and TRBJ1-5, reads DTGVSQNPRHKITKRGQNVTFRCDPISEHNRLYWYRQTLGQGPEFLTYFQNEAQLEKSRLLSDRFSAERPKGSFSTLEIQRTEQGDSAMYLCASSSQGTQPQHFGDGTRLSIL.

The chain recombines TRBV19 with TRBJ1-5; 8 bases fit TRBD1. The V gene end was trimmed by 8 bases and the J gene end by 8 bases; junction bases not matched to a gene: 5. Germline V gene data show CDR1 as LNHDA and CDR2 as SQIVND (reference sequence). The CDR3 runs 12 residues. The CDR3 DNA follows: TGTGCCAGTGCGGACAGGGAAGAGCCCCAGCATTTT. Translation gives CASADREEPQHF.

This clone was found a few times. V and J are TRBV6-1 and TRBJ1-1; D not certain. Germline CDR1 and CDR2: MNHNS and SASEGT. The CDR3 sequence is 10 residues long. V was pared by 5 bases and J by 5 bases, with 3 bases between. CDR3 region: CASSKTEAFF. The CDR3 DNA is TGTGCCAGCAGTAAAACTGAAGCTTTCTTT.

The DNA of the CDR3 is TGTGCCAGCAGCGCAACAGGGGGTAGGACTGAAGCTTTCTTT. This encodes CASSATGGRTEAFF. This rearrangement joins TRBV7-8 to TRBJ1-1, with 8 bases identical to TRBD1. Germline V CDR1 and CDR2: SGHVS, FQNEAQ. This CDR3 comprises 14 residues. J gave up 5 bases and V 5 bases, and 7 bases lay outside the gene matches.

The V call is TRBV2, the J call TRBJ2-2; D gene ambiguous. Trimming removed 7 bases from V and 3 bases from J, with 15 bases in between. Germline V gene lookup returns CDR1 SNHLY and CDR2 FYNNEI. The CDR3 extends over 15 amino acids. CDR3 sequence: CASIGRLRDTGELFF. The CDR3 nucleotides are TGTGCCAGCATAGGAAGGCTTCGAGACACCGGGGAGCTGTTTTTT.

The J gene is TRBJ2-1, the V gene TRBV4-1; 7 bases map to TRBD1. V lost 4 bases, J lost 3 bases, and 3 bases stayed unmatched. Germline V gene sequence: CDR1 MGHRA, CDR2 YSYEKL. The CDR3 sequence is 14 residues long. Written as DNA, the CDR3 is TGCGCCAGCAGCCCCTGGGACAGCTACAATGAGCAGTTCTTC. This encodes CASSPWDSYNEQFF.

CDR3 sequence: CASSRSSGSSYNEQFF. The CDR3 bases are TGTGCCAGCAGCCGATCTAGCGGAAGCTCCTACAATGAGCAGTTCTTC. V gene TRBV7-3 combines with J gene TRBJ2-1, with 7 nucleotides matching TRBD2. The germline CDR1 and CDR2 sequences are SGHTA and FQGTGA. V was pared by 5 bases and J by 0 bases, with 7 bases of the junction left unmatched. CDR3 length: 16 amino acids.

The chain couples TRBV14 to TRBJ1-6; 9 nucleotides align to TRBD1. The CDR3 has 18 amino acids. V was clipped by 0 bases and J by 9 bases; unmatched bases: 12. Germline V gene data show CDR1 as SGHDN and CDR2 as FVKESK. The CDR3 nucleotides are TGTGCCAGCAGCCAAGATAGGGGACAGGGACCATCAAGTTCACCCCTCCACTTT. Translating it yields CASSQDRGQGPSSSPLHF.

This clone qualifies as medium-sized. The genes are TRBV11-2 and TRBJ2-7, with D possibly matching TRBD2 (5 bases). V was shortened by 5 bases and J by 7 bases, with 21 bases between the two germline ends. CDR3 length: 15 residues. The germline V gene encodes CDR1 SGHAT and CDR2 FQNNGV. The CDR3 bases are TGTGCCAGCAGCCCTTTAGCGATTGGGTTTAGTGAGCAGTACTTC. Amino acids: CASSPLAIGFSEQYF.

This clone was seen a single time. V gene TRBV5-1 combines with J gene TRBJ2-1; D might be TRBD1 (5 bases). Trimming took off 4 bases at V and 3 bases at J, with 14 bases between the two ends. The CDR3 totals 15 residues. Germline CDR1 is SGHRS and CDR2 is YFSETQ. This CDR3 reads CASSPSSGYYNEQFF. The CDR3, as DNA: TGCGCCAGCAGCCCATCTTCAGGGTACTACAATGAGCAGTTCTTC.

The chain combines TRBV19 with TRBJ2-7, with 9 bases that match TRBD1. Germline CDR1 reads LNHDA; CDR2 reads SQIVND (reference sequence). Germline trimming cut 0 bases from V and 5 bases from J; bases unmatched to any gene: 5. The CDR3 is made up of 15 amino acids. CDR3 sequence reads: CASSIDTGGVDEQYF. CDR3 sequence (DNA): TGTGCCAGTAGTATAGATACAGGGGGCGTCGACGAGCAGTACTTC.

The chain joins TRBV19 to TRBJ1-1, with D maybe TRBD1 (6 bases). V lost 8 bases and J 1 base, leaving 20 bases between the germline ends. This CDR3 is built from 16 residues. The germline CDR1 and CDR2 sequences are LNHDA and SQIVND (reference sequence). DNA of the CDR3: TGTGCCAGTCGGACCCTACAGGGACCTAAGAACACTGAAGCTTTCTTT. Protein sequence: CASRTLQGPKNTEAFF.

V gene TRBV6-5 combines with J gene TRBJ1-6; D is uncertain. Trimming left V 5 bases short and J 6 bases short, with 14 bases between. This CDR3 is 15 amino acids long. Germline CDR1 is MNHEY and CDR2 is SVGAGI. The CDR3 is CASSAIGNGNSPLHF. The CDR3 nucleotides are TGTGCCAGCAGTGCAATAGGGAACGGTAATTCACCCCTCCACTTT.

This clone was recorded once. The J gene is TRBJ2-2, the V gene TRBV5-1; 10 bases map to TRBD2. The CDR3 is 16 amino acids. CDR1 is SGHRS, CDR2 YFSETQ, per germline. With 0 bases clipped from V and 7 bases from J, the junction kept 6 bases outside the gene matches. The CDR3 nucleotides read TGCGCCAGCAGCTTGGGGGCGCTAGCGGGGGTCGGGGAGCTGTTTTTT. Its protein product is CASSLGALAGVGELFF.

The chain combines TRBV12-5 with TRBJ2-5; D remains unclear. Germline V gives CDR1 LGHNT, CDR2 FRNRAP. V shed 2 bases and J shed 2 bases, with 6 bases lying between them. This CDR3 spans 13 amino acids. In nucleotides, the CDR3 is TGTGCTAGTGGTTTGAACAGTCAAGAGACCCAGTACTTC. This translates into CASGLNSQETQYF.

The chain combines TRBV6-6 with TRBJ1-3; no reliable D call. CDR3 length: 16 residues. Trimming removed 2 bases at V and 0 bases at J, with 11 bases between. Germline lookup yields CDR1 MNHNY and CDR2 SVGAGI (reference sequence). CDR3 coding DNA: TGTGCCAGCAGTTACGACCCGGGCCACTCTGGAAACACCATATATTTT. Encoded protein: CASSYDPGHSGNTIYF.

CDR3 bases: TGTGCCAGCAGCTTAGGTGGCGGGAGAGGATCGAAGCAGTTCTTC. This sequence encodes CASSLGGGRGSKQFF. The chain links TRBV7-3 to TRBJ2-1; the match to TRBD2 covers 7 bases. Trimming at V came to 2 bases and at J to 11 bases, leaving 12 bases not matched to a gene. Germline CDR1 SGHTA, CDR2 FQGTGA. This CDR3 has 15 residues.

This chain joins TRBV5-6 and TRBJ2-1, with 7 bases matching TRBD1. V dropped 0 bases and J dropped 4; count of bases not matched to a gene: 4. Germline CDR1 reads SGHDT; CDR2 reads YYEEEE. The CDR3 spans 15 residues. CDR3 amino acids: CASSLGTGKYNEQFF. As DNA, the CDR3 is TGTGCCAGCAGCTTGGGGACAGGCAAATACAATGAGCAGTTCTTC.

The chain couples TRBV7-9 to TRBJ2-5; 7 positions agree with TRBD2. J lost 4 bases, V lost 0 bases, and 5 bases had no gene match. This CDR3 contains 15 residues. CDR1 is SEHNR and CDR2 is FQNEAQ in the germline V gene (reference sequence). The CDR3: CASSLAGGRVETQYF. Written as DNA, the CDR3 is TGTGCCAGCAGCTTAGCGGGAGGGAGAGTAGAGACCCAGTACTTC.

In nucleotides, the CDR3 is TGTGCCAGCAGCATCAGGACTAGCACAGATACGCAGTATTTT. As protein: CASSIRTSTDTQYF. The chain carries TRBV27 and TRBJ2-3, with D tentatively TRBD2 (5 bases). V lost 6 bases, J lost 0 bases, and 10 bases lay in between. Looked up from germline, CDR1 is MNHEY and CDR2 is SMNVEV (reference sequence). CDR3 length: 14 residues.

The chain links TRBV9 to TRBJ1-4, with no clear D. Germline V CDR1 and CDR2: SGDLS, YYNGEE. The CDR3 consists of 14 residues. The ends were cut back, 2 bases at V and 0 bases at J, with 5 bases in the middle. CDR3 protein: CASSVGSTNEKLFF. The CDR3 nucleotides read TGTGCCAGCAGCGTGGGGTCAACTAATGAAAAACTGTTTTTT.

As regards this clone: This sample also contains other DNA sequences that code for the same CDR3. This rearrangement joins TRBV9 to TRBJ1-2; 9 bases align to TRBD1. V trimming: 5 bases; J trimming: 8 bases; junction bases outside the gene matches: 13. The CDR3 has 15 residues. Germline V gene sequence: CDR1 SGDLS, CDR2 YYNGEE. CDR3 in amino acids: CASSRPGQGLGGYTF. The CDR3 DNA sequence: TGTGCCAGCAGTCGTCCGGGACAGGGTTTGGGGGGCTACACCTTC. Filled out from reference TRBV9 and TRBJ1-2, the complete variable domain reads DSGVTQTPKHLITATGQRVTLRCSPRSGDLSVYWYQQSLDQGLQFLIQYYNGEERAKGNILERFSAQQFPDLHSELNLSSLELGDSALYFCASSRPGQGLGGYTFGSGTRLTVV.